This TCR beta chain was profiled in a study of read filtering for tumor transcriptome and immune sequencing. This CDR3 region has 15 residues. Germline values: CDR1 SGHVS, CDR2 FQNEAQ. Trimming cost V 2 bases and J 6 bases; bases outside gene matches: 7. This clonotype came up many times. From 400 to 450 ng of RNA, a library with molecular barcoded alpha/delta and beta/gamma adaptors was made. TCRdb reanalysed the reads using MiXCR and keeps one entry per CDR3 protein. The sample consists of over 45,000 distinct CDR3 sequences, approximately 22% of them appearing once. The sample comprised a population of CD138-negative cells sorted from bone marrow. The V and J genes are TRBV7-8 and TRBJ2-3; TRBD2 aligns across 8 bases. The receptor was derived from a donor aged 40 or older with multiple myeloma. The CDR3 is CASSLFGGAGDTQYF. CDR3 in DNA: TGTGCCAGCAGCTTATTCGGGGGGGCCGGGGATACGCAGTATTTT.